These T cell receptor beta chains were read from a single sample in a study of T cell responses to AZD1222 COVID-19 vaccine. Only in-frame clones appear in the TCRdb table, and some are missing; sequencing was by immunoSEQ multiplex PCR. This repertoire shows 110,000 to 150,000 clones, around 90% found once; its top ten account for about 1.9%. The sequenced sample was peripheral blood, obtained on day 0 of AZD1222 vaccination. These receptors were obtained from an adult in good health. Both conserved end residues are part of each CDR3. Each record gives: V gene, J gene, clone size, D gene, CDR3 protein, CDR3 DNA. D genes are given only for firm matches. Size is omitted from some rows. Given values are once, few, many or a class for expanded clones.

TRBV7-8	TRBJ2-5	.	.	CASSLGGGSWETQYF	TGTGCCAGCAGCTTAGGAGGGGGTAGCTGGGAGACCCAGTACTTC
TRBV3-1/TRBV3-2	TRBJ2-7	.	.	CASSPHTQGSLREQYF	TGTGCCAGCAGCCCCCATACACAGGGATCTCTACGAGAGCAGTACTTC
TRBV11-3	TRBJ2-1	once	TRBD2	CASSLGSGGAGYNEQFF	TGTGCCAGCAGCTTAGGGAGCGGGGGGGCCGGGTACAATGAGCAGTTCTTC
TRBV5-1	TRBJ1-2	.	.	CASSLAANYGYTF	TGCGCCAGCAGCTTGGCGGCCAACTATGGCTACACCTTC
TRBV10-3	TRBJ1-2	.	.	CAISALVAHYGYTF	TGTGCCATCAGCGCCCTTGTCGCGCACTATGGCTACACCTTC
TRBV9	TRBJ1-2	.	TRBD1	CASSVEAGGYGYTF	TGTGCCAGCAGCGTAGAGGCAGGGGGGTATGGCTACACCTTC
TRBV18	TRBJ1-4	.	.	CASSTRGGSNEKLFF	TGTGCCAGCTCAACGAGGGGTGGATCTAATGAAAAACTGTTTTTT
TRBV4-1	TRBJ1-3	.	TRBD1	CASSQQGQRGNTIYF	TGCGCCAGCAGCCAACAGGGACAGCGTGGAAACACCATATATTTT
TRBV3-1/TRBV3-2	TRBJ2-5	.	.	CASSQFTQETQYF	TGTGCCAGCAGCCAATTTACTCAAGAGACCCAGTACTTC
TRBV30	TRBJ1-6	.	TRBD1	CAWSGQGFTSPLHF	TGTGCCTGGAGCGGACAGGGGTTTACTTCACCCCTCCACTTT
TRBV7-2	TRBJ1-2	.	.	CASSLDTAYYGYTF	TGTGCCAGCAGCTTAGATACGGCTTACTATGGCTACACCTTC
TRBV18	TRBJ1-6	.	.	CASSRRTPGETGYNSPLHF	TGTGCCAGCTCTCGCAGAACACCCGGGGAGACAGGTTATAATTCACCCCTCCACTTT
TRBV28	TRBJ2-7	.	TRBD1	CASSLLDRSTYEQYF	TGTGCCAGCAGTTTACTGGACAGGTCGACCTACGAGCAGTACTTC
TRBV6-2/TRBV6-3	TRBJ2-5	once	TRBD1	CASSYSFTTGVQETQYF	TGTGCCAGCAGTTACTCTTTTACGACAGGGGTCCAAGAGACCCAGTACTTC
TRBV19	TRBJ1-5	.	TRBD1	CASTEQGHSNQPQHF	TGTGCCAGTACTGAACAGGGGCATAGCAATCAGCCCCAGCATTTT
TRBV5-3	TRBJ1-1	.	TRBD1	CARRGTEQDTEAFF	TGTGCCAGAAGAGGGACAGAACAGGACACTGAAGCTTTCTTT
TRBV5-4	TRBJ1-1	.	TRBD1	CASSPDRESVEAFF	TGTGCCAGCAGCCCAGACAGGGAGAGTGTTGAAGCTTTCTTT
TRBV28	TRBJ1-2	.	.	CASARSGYTF	TGTGCCAGCGCGAGGAGTGGCTACACCTTC
TRBV19	TRBJ1-6	.	.	CASTSTGPGNSPLHF	TGTGCCAGTACCTCGACTGGGCCGGGCAATTCACCCCTCCACTTT
TRBV6-6	TRBJ2-5	.	.	CASSYPVETQYF	TGTGCCAGCAGTTACCCTGTGGAGACCCAGTACTTC
TRBV5-5	TRBJ2-7	.	TRBD2	CASSFNSGRGEQYF	TGTGCCAGCAGCTTCAATTCAGGGAGGGGCGAGCAGTACTTC
TRBV4-1	TRBJ1-2	.	TRBD1	CASSQERQGAGRGYTF	TGCGCCAGCAGCCAGGAGAGACAGGGGGCGGGTCGGGGCTACACCTTC
TRBV19	TRBJ1-2	.	.	CASSIVVRGAYYGYTF	TGTGCCAGTAGTATAGTGGTCCGGGGCGCCTACTATGGCTACACCTTC
TRBV5-4	TRBJ1-2	.	.	CASSPPQGREVNYGYTF	TGTGCCAGCAGCCCCCCCCAGGGGAGGGAAGTTAACTATGGCTACACCTTC